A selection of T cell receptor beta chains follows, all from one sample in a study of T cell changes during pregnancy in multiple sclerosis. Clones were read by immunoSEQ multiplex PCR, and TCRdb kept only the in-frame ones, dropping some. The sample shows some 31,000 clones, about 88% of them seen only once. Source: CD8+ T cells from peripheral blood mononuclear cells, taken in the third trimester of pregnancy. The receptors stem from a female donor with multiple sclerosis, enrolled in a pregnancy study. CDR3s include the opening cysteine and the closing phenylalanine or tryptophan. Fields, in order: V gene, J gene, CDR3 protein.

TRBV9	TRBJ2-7	CASSVAGGELEQYF
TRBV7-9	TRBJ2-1	CASSSHRVYEQFF
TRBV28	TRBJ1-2	CASSPGAEISYGYTF
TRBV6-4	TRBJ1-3	CASRSRQGVYTIYF
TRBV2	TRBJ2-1	CASIVVAGDYNEQFF
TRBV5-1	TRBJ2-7	CASSLAYGLYEQYF
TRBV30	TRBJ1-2	CAWSLRDRGGYGYTF
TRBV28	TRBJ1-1	CASSLAPGMNTEAFF
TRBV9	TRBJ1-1	CASSVEPGAMNTEAFF
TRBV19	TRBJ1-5	CASWTGGQPQHF
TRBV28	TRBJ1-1	CASSFTGAINEAFF
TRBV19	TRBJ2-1	CASSIGTSGRNEQFF
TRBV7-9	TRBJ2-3	CASSSDSGKSTDTQYF
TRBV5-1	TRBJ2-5	CASSSPPSGSQETQYF
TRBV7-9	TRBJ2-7	CASSLGQWGYEQYF
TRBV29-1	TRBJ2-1	CSVEGGNRGTGYNEQFF
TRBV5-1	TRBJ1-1	CASSLGQGVSGPNTEAFF
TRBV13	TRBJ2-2	CASSPSTSGGPNTGELFF
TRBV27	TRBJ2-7	CASSSGRGYEQYF
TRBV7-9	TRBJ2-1	CASSPPGQGASEQFF
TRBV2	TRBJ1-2	CASRQIKGDGYTF
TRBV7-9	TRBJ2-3	CASSPNEGSSTDTQYF
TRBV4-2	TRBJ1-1	CASSQRVGTEAFF
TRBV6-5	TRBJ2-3	CASKKGLAGTDTQYF
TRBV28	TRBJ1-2	CASSLSGTVYGYTF
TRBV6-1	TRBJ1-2	CASVTGYGYTF
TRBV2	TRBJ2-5	CASGELAGGPEMSQYF
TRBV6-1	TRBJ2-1	CASRESLAGVDEQFF
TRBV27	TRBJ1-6	CASGGRGSPLHF
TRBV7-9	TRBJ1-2	CASSFPGTAGLWGTF
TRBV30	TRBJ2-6	CAWSVPIRQGSGANVLTF
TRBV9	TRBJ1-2	CASSDRDRGLYGYTF
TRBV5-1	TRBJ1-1	CASSGYSGTGDGTEAFF
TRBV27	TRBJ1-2	CASSLSGRARGGYGYTF
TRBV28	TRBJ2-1	CASSLTSGSPSYNEQFF
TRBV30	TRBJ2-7	CAWSGQGGHEQYF
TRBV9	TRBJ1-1	CASSASGANTEAFF
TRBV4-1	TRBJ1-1	CASSQQQGPGAREDTEAFF
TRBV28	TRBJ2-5	CASSSEETQYF
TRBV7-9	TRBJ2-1	CASSLSGTSGYNEQFF
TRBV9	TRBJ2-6	CASSETGTGNSGANVLTF
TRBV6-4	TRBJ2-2	CASSDSGTGGDTGELFF
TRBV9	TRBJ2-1	CASSVSQAGGRDNEQFF
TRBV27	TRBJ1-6	CASSLGTGLSPLHF
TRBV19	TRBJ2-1	CASSMVGGVTYNEQFF
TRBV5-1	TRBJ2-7	CASSEPPSGVYEQYF
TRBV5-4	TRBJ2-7	CASSFDRTYEQYF
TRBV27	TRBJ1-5	CASSQFSGGNQPQHF